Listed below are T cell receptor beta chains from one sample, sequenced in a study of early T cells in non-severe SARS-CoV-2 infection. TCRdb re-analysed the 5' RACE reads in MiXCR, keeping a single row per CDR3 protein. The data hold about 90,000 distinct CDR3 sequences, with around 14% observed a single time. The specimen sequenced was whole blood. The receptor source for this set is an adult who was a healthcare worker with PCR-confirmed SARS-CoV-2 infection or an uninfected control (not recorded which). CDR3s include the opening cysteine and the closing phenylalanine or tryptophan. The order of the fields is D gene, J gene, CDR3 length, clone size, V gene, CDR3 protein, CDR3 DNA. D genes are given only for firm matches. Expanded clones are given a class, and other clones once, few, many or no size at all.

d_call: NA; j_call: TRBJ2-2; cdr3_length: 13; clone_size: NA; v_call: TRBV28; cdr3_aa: CASRGQNTGELFF; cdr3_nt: TGTGCCAGTAGGGGACAGAACACCGGGGAGCTGTTTTTT
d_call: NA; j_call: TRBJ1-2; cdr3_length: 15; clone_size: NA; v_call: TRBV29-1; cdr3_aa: CSVEVRSVRSVGYTF; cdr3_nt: TGCAGCGTTGAAGTCAGGTCTGTTAGGTCGGTTGGCTACACCTTC
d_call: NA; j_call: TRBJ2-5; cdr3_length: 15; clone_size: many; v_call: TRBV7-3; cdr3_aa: CASSPGDLERETQYF; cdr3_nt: TGTGCCAGCAGCCCCGGGGACTTAGAAAGAGAGACCCAGTACTTC
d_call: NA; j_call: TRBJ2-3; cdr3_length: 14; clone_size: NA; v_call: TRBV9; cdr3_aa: CASSVERGTDTQYF; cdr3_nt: TGTGCCAGCAGCGTAGAGAGGGGGACAGATACGCAGTATTTT
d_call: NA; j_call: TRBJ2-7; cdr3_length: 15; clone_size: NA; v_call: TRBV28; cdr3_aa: CASSFRGTVSYEQYF; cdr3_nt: TGTGCCAGCAGTTTCCGAGGGACGGTCTCCTACGAGCAGTACTTC
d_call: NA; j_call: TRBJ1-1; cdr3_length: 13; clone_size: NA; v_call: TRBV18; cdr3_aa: CASSPQGSTEAFF; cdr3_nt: TGTGCCAGCTCACCACAAGGGAGTACTGAAGCTTTCTTT
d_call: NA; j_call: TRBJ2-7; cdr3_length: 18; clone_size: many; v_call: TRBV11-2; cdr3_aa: CASSASLDSSEPTYEQYF; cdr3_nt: TGTGCCAGCAGCGCTTCCCTCGACAGTAGCGAACCGACTTACGAGCAGTACTTC
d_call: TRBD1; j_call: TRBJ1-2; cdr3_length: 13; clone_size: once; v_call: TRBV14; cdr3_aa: CASRPGGSNGYTF; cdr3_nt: TGTGCCAGCAGGCCAGGGGGCAGCAATGGCTACACCTTC
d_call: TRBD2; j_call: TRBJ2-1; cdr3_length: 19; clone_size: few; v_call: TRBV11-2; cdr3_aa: CASSLNFGLAGRSYNEQFF; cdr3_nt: TGTGCCAGCAGCTTAAACTTTGGCCTAGCGGGCCGGTCCTACAATGAGCAGTTCTTC
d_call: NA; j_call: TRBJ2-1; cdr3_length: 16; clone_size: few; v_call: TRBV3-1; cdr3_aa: CASSQENRVAHNEQFF; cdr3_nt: TGTGCCAGCAGCCAAGAAAATCGAGTCGCTCACAATGAGCAGTTCTTC
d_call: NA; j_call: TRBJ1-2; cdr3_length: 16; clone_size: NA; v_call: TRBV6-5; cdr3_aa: CASSYGGERRSYGYTF; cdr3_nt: TGTGCCAGCAGTTACGGGGGCGAAAGGCGGAGCTATGGCTACACCTTC
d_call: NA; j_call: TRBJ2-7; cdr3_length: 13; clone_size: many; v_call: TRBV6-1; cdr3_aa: CASIPVLGYEQYF; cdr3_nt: TGTGCCAGCATCCCTGTTTTGGGCTACGAGCAGTACTTC
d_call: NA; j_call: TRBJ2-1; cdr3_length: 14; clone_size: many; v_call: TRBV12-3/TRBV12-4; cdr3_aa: CASSLFGRDNEQFF; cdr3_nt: TGTGCCAGCAGTTTGTTTGGCAGAGACAATGAGCAGTTCTTC
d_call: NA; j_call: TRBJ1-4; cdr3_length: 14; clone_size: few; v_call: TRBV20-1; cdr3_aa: CSARPPIGDEKLFF; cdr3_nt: TGCAGTGCTAGACCCCCCATAGGGGACGAAAAACTGTTTTTT
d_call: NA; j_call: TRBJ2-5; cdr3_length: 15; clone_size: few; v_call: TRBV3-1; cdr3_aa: CASSQDKTLQETQYF; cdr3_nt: TGTGCCAGCAGCCAAGATAAGACATTGCAAGAGACCCAGTACTTC
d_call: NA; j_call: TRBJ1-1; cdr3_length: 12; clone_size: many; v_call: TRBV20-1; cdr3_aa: CSATPPPTEAFF; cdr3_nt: TGCAGTGCTACTCCCCCCCCGACTGAAGCTTTCTTT
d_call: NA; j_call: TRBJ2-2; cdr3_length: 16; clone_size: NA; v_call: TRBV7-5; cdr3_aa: CISVLIRAGKSRELFF; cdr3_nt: NA
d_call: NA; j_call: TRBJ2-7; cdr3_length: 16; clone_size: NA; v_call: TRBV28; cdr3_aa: CASSPGGLSPANEQYF; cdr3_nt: TGTGCCAGCAGTCCCGGGGGACTTTCTCCAGCAAACGAGCAGTACTTC
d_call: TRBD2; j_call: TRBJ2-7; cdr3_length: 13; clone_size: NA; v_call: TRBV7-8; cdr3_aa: CASSSWTSGVQYF; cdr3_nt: TGTGCCAGCAGCTCCTGGACCAGCGGGGTGCAGTACTTC
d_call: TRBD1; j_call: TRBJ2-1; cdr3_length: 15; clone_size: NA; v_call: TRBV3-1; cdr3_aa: CASSQDRGRYNEQFF; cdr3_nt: TGTGCCAGCAGCCAAGACAGGGGGCGTTACAATGAGCAGTTCTTC
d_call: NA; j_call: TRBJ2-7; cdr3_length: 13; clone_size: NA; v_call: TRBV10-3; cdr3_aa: CAIRTTDTYEQYF; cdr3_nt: TGTGCCATCAGGACGACAGACACCTACGAGCAGTACTTC
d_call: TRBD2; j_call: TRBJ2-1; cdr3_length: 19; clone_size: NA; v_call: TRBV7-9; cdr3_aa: CASSLAALAGARGPNEQFF; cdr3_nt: TGTGCCAGCAGCTTAGCGGCACTAGCGGGAGCAAGGGGGCCCAATGAGCAGTTCTTC
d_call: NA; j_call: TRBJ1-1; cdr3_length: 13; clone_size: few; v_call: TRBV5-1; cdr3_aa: CASSLPPDTEAFF; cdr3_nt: TGCGCCAGCAGCCTCCCCCCGGACACTGAAGCTTTCTTT
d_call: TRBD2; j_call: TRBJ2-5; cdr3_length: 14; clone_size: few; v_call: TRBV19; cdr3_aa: CASSTGLGQETQYF; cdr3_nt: TGTGCCAGTAGTACGGGACTAGGGCAAGAGACCCAGTACTTC
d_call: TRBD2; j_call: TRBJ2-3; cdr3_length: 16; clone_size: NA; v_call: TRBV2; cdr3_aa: CASSEERGRYTDTQYF; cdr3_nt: TGTGCCAGCAGTGAAGAGCGGGGGCGATACACAGATACGCAGTATTTT
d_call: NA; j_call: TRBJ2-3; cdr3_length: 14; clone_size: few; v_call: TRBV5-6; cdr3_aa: CASSLGYSADTQYF; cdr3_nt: TGTGCCAGCAGCTTGGGGTATTCCGCGGATACGCAGTATTTT
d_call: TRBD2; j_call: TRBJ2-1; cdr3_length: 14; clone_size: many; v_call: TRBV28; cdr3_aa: CASRSSGAYNEQFF; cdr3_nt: TGTGCCAGCAGATCTAGCGGGGCCTACAATGAGCAGTTCTTC
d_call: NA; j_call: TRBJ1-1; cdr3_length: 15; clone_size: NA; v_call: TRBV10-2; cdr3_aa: CASDPPQIPAAEAFF; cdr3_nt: TGCGCCAGCGACCCCCCCCAAATCCCCGCCGCTGAAGCTTTCTTT
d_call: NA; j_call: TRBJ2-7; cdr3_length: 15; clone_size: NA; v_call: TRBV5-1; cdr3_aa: CASSLGDRAGNEQYF; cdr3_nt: TGCGCCAGCAGCTTGGGGGACCGGGCTGGAAACGAGCAGTACTTC
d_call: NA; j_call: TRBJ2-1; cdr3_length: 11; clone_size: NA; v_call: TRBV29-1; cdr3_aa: CSVLPGPEQFF; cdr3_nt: TGCAGCGTTTTGCCCGGCCCTGAGCAGTTCTTC
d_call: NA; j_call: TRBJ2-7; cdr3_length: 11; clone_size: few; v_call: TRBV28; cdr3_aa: CASSSRGEQYF; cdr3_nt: TGTGCCAGCAGCTCCAGGGGCGAGCAGTACTTC
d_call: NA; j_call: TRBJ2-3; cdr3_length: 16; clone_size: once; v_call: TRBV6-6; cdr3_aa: CTSSSLGGRNTDTQYF; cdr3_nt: TGTACCAGCAGTTCCCTAGGGGGGAGGAACACAGATACGCAGTATTTT
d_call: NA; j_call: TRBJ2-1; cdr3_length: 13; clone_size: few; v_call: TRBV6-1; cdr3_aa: CASSEEGHNEQFF; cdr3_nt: TGTGCCAGCAGTGAAGAAGGACACAATGAGCAGTTCTTC
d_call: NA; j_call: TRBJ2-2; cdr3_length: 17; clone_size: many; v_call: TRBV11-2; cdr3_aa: CASSLDRSGANTGELFF; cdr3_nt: TGTGCCAGCAGCTTAGATCGATCGGGTGCGAACACCGGGGAGCTGTTTTTT
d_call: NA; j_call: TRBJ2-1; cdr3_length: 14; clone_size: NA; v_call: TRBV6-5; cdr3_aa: CASKSGRGSNEQFF; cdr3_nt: TGTGCCAGCAAATCGGGACGGGGCAGCAATGAGCAGTTCTTC
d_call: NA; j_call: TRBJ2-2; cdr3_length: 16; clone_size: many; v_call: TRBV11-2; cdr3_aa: CASSLVETGRTGELFF; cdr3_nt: TGTGCCAGCAGCTTAGTCGAGACAGGAAGGACCGGGGAGCTGTTTTTT
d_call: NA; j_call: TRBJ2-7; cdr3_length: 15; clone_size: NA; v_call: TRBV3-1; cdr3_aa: CASSPPKANSYEQYF; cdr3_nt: TGTGCCAGCAGCCCGCCTAAAGCGAACTCCTACGAGCAGTACTTC
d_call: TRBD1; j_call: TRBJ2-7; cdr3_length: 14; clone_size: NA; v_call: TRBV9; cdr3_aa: CASSFRTGIDEQYF; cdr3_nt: TGTGCCAGCAGCTTCCGGACAGGGATCGACGAGCAGTACTTC
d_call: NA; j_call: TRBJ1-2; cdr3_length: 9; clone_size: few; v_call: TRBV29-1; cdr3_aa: CSVTEGYTF; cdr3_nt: TGCAGCGTTACCGAAGGCTACACCTTC
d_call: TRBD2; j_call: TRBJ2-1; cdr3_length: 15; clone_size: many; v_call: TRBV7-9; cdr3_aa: CASRSGGERYNEQFF; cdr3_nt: TGTGCCAGCAGATCGGGGGGAGAGAGATACAATGAGCAGTTCTTC
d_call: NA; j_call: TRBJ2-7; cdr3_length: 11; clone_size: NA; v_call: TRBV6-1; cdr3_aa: CASGELYEQYF; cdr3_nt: TGTGCCAGCGGAGAGCTTTACGAGCAGTACTTC
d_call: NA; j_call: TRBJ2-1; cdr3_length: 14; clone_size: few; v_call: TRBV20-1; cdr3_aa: CSASQEPRVNEQFF; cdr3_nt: TGCAGTGCTAGCCAGGAGCCACGGGTGAATGAGCAGTTCTTC
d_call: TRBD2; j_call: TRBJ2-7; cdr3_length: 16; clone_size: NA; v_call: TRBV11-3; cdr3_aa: CASSPGVAGASYEQYF; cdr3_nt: TGTGCCAGCAGCCCCGGGGTAGCGGGAGCGTCCTACGAGCAGTACTTC
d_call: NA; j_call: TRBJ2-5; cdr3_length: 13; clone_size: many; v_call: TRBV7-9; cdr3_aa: CATGGASFETQYF; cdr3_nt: TGTGCCACCGGGGGCGCGAGTTTCGAGACCCAGTACTTC
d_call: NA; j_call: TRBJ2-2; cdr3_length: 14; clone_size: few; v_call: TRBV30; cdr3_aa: CAWSVFRQTGELFF; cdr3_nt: TGTGCCTGGAGTGTCTTTCGACAAACCGGGGAGCTGTTTTTT
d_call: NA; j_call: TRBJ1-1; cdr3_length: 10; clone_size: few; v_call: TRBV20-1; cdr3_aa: CSARVTAAFF; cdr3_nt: TGCAGTGCTAGGGTTACGGCAGCTTTCTTT